A selection of T cell receptor beta chains follows, all from one sample in a study of T-cell memory formation after mild COVID-19. TCRdb redid the calling of the 5' RACE reads with MiXCR, one entry per CDR3 protein. The sample has about 340,000 distinct CDR3 sequences, 20% to 25% seen once. The sequenced sample consisted of PBMCs or a T cell subset sorted from them (not recorded which). The receptors were gathered from an adult woman who had mild COVID-19 (a few samples of this study predate the infection). Cell type and time point are not known. The CDR3 runs from the conserved cysteine through the conserved F or W. D genes are given only for firm matches. Size is stated for part of the rows, as once, few or many counts, or as a class when the clone is expanded.

TRBV11-3	NA	TRBD2	TRBJ2-3	TGTGCCAGCAGCTTCCCCTTAGGTGCCTCGGCGACTAGCGGGAGATGGGATACGCAGTATTTT	CASSFPLGASATSGRWDTQYF
TRBV5-6	many	TRBD1	TRBJ2-7	TGTGCCAGCAGCTCCGGGACAGGGTACGAGCAGTACTTC	CASSSGTGYEQYF
TRBV7-2	NA	NA	TRBJ1-2	TGTGCCAGCAGCAGGATAGGGGAGTCCTATGGCTACACCTTC	CASSRIGESYGYTF
TRBV18	NA	NA	TRBJ1-2	TGTGCCAGCTCACTCCAGGAGGCGAGTGACTATGGCTACACCTTC	CASSLQEASDYGYTF
TRBV27	NA	NA	TRBJ2-7	TGTGCCAGCAGTTTAGTAGGGACTGTACCCTACGAGCAGTACTTC	CASSLVGTVPYEQYF
TRBV5-1	NA	NA	TRBJ2-1	TGCGCCAGCCGGACGGGAGAGTCCTACAATGAGCAGTTCTTC	CASRTGESYNEQFF
TRBV19	NA	NA	TRBJ2-1	TGTGCCACATCCTTGATGGAGGGGGCATATGAGCAGTTCTTC	CATSLMEGAYEQFF
TRBV5-1	few	NA	TRBJ2-7	TGCGCCAGCAGCTTGGCAGGGGCACGATCCGACGAGCAGTACTTC	CASSLAGARSDEQYF
TRBV7-9	few	TRBD1	TRBJ1-2	TGTGCCAGCAGCCGTGGACAGGACTTATCTAACTATGGCTACACCTTC	CASSRGQDLSNYGYTF
TRBV29-1	NA	NA	TRBJ2-1	TGCAGCGTTGAGTGGGACGGTGGCTCCTACAATGAGCAGTTCTTC	CSVEWDGGSYNEQFF
TRBV9	few	TRBD2	TRBJ2-7	TGTGCCAGCAGCGTAGGATGTAGACTAGCGACTTGTTACGAGCAGTACTTC	CASSVGCRLATCYEQYF
TRBV2	NA	TRBD1	TRBJ2-7	TGTGCCAGCAGTGTAGGGACAGGGGTGGCCTACGAGCAGTACTTC	CASSVGTGVAYEQYF
TRBV20-1	few	TRBD1	TRBJ2-2	TGCAGTGCAGAAAGGACAGGGGCCAACACCGGGGAGCTGTTTTTT	CSAERTGANTGELFF
TRBV20-1	few	NA	TRBJ1-5	TGCAGTGCTATCCCCAGGGTGCTCGGAAATCAGCCCCAGCATTTT	CSAIPRVLGNQPQHF
TRBV5-6	many	TRBD2	TRBJ2-5	TGTGCCAGCAGCCATCGTTTGGGGGGGAAAGAGACCCAGTACTTC	CASSHRLGGKETQYF
TRBV7-2	NA	NA	TRBJ2-1	TGTGCCAGCAGCCCACCTTTCGGGGCCCTACCGTCGCAGTTCTTC	CASSPPFGALPSQFF
TRBV30	few	NA	TRBJ2-7	TGTGCCTGGAGCGGCGGGGACGAGCAGTACTTC	CAWSGGDEQYF
TRBV10-3	NA	TRBD2	TRBJ2-1	TGTGCCACCCGCCCCGGTGGGGGAGCGGGACCCAATGAGCAGTTCTTC	CATRPGGGAGPNEQFF
TRBV6-5	NA	TRBD1	TRBJ1-1	TGTGCCAGCAGTTTTTCCAATCCAGGGGGGAACACTGAAGCTTTCTTT	CASSFSNPGGNTEAFF
TRBV7-9	few	NA	TRBJ2-7	TGTGCCAGCAGCTACCGGGACGGCGCTTCCTACGAGCAGTACTTC	CASSYRDGASYEQYF
TRBV5-1	NA	NA	TRBJ1-1	TGCGCCAGCAGCTTGGTCGGGCTTGAGGGGATCCGCACTGAAGCTTTCTTT	CASSLVGLEGIRTEAFF
TRBV7-2	few	TRBD2	TRBJ2-5	TGTGCCAGCAGCCTCGGGGGGAAGACCCAGTACTTC	CASSLGGKTQYF
TRBV5-6	many	NA	TRBJ1-2	TGTGCCAGCAGCTCTTCGACAGTCTACTATGGCTACACCTTC	CASSSSTVYYGYTF
TRBV7-9	few	NA	TRBJ1-1	TGTGCCAGCAGCTCGAAATACGAAGCTTTCTTT	CASSSKYEAFF
TRBV3-1	few	NA	TRBJ2-7	TGTGCCAGCAGCCAGGCGGACACCGCCTACGAGCAGTACTTC	CASSQADTAYEQYF
TRBV27	NA	NA	TRBJ1-2	TGTGCCAGCAGTTTATGGCAGGGAGATGGCTACACCTTC	CASSLWQGDGYTF
TRBV12-3/TRBV12-4	NA	TRBD2	TRBJ2-1	TGTGCCAGCAGCTCCAGGCTAGCGGGAGTCAATGAGCAGTTCTTC	CASSSRLAGVNEQFF
TRBV12-3/TRBV12-4	few	NA	TRBJ1-2	TGTGCCAGCAGTTTTAAGACAGGAGGCGGCTACACCTTC	CASSFKTGGGYTF
TRBV29-1	NA	TRBD1	TRBJ2-7	TGCAGCGTAGCCTCCGACAGGGGGCCGTACTACGAGCAGTACTTC	CSVASDRGPYYEQYF
TRBV12-3/TRBV12-4	few	NA	TRBJ2-3	TGTGCCAGCAGTTTAAGTCCACCATCGGCAGATACGCAGTATTTT	CASSLSPPSADTQYF
TRBV11-1	NA	NA	TRBJ1-5	TGTGCCAGCAGCTTATTCCATCTATGGAGGGATAGCAATCAGCCCCAGCATTTT	CASSLFHLWRDSNQPQHF
TRBV7-9	NA	TRBD2	TRBJ2-3	TGTGCCAGCAGCTTAGAGGGACTAGCGGGAGGCCAGTATTTT	CASSLEGLAGGQYF
TRBV3-1	NA	TRBD1	TRBJ1-6	TGTGCCAGCAGCTCCTCGGGACAGGGTTCACCCCTCCACTTT	CASSSSGQGSPLHF